Below, 20 T cell receptor beta chains from the same sample are listed, as sequenced in a study of blood T cell repertoires in COVID-19. Only in-frame clones appear in the TCRdb table, and some are missing; sequencing was by immunoSEQ multiplex PCR. This sample has 200,000 to 250,000 clones, with 80% to 95% found just once. Sequences were obtained from peripheral blood. The receptors here all came from a man between 60 and 75 years old with COVID-19, enrolled during active disease.

The V call is TRBV4-2, the J call TRBJ2-2, with D possibly being TRBD1 (5 bases). The V end was cut by 0 bases, the J end by 6 bases, with 11 bases between. This CDR3 region has 15 residues. Germline CDR1 and CDR2: LGHNA and YNFKEQ. This CDR3 reads CASSQDTGTPGELFF. The CDR3 DNA reads as TGTGCCAGCAGCCAAGACACAGGTACACCCGGGGAGCTGTTTTTT.

CDR3 nucleotide sequence: TGTGCCAGCAGTTCCCGGAGGGGACAGGGGGTCAATGAGCAGTTCTTC. Its protein product is CASSSRRGQGVNEQFF. The chain carries TRBV28 and TRBJ2-1; TRBD1 matches 11 bases. Trimming at V came to 4 bases and at J to 6 bases, leaving 8 bases not matched to a gene. The CDR3 totals 16 residues. Looked up from germline, CDR1 is MDHEN and CDR2 is SYDVKM.

The gene calls are TRBV12-3 or TRBV12-4 and TRBJ1-3; D is undetermined. Trimming pared 9 bases from V and 7 bases from J, leaving 7 bases between. The CDR3 has 10 amino acids. The CDR3, as DNA: TGTGCCAGTAGAGGTAACACCATATATTTT. Its protein product is CASRGNTIYF.

The V gene is TRBV27, the J gene TRBJ2-7; 10 bases align to TRBD1. Trimming took 5 bases from V and 6 from J; bases not matched to a gene: 7. The germline V gene encodes CDR1 MNHEY and CDR2 SMNVEV (reference sequence). CDR3 size: 14 residues. This CDR3 is CASSLRQGAGEQYF. In nucleotides, the CDR3 is TGTGCCAGCAGTCTCCGACAGGGGGCGGGCGAGCAGTACTTC.

V usage is TRBV3-1 (or the pseudogene TRBV3-2) and J usage is TRBJ1-2; weak D call: TRBD1 (5 bases). The CDR3 is 14 amino acids. The germline V gene has CDR1 LGHDT and CDR2 YNNKEL (reference sequence). V lost 4 bases, J lost 8 bases, and 17 bases lay in between. In DNA form, the CDR3 reads TGTGCCAGCAGCCTCGACGGGGGGGGTCGGGGCTACACCTTC. It codes for CASSLDGGGRGYTF.

The rearrangement uses TRBV5-4 and TRBJ2-3; D call uncertain. V lost 4 bases to trimming and J lost 0 bases, with 12 bases between them. The CDR3 sequence is 15 residues long. Germline CDR1 SGHNT, CDR2 YYREEE (reference sequence). The CDR3 protein is CASSPNSKSTDTQYF. CDR3 coding DNA: TGTGCCAGCAGCCCAAACTCGAAGAGCACAGATACGCAGTATTTT. Combining the CDR3 with reference TRBV5-4 and TRBJ2-3 gives the whole variable domain ETGVTQSPTHLIKTRGQQVTLRCSSQSGHNTVSWYQQALGQGPQFIFQYYREEENGRGNFPPRFSGLQFPNYSSELNVNALELDDSALYLCASSPNSKSTDTQYFGPGTRLTVL.

The V gene is TRBV19, the J gene TRBJ1-6, with a possible D match to TRBD1 (6 bases). CDR1 is LNHDA, CDR2 SQIVND, per germline (reference sequence). V lost 6 bases, J lost 6 bases, and 12 bases lay in between. The CDR3 spans 14 residues. The CDR3 is CASRYRESNSPLHF. The CDR3 DNA is TGTGCCAGTAGGTACAGGGAGTCTAATTCACCCCTCCACTTT.

The V gene is TRBV7-9, the J gene TRBJ2-7; D is possibly TRBD2 (6 bases). The CDR3 is 14 residues long. Germline loops: CDR1 SEHNR, CDR2 FQNEAQ (reference sequence). With 5 bases removed from V and 5 bases from J, the gap between germline ends came to 16 bases. In DNA, the CDR3 is TGTGCCAGCAGCCCAACCCGGGAGTTGGACGAGCAGTACTTC. Protein sequence: CASSPTRELDEQYF. The full variable domain, in which reference TRBV7-9 and TRBJ2-7 provide the parts outside the CDR3, is DTGVSQNPRHKITKRGQNVTFRCDPISEHNRLYWYRQTLGQGPEFLTYFQNEAQLEKSRLLSDRFSAERPKGSFSTLEIQRTEQGDSAMYLCASSPTRELDEQYFGPGTRLTVT.

The rearrangement uses TRBV7-6 and TRBJ1-3, with 7 bases fitting TRBD1. V was clipped by 1 base and J by 0 bases; unmatched bases: 9. This CDR3 is built from 18 residues. CDR1 and CDR2 from the germline V gene are SGHVS and FNYEAQ. CDR3 sequence reads: CASSLGYRGPTSGNTIYF. The CDR3 DNA follows: TGTGCCAGCAGCTTAGGATACAGGGGCCCTACCTCTGGAAACACCATATATTTT.

The rearrangement uses TRBV6-5 and TRBJ1-4, with D possibly being TRBD1 (6 bases). Germline V lookup: CDR1 MNHEY, CDR2 SVGAGI. This CDR3 is 15 amino acids long. Trimming took off 5 bases at V and 0 bases at J, with 10 bases between the two ends. The CDR3 spells CASSPYRATNEKLFF. As DNA, the CDR3 is TGTGCCAGCAGTCCTTACAGGGCAACTAATGAAAAACTGTTTTTT.

A remark on this clone: Distinct nucleotide sequences in the sample also encode this CDR3. This rearrangement joins TRBV2 to TRBJ2-7; 8 bases are a match to TRBD1. With 6 bases clipped from V and 0 bases from J, the junction kept 4 bases outside the gene matches. CDR1 SNHLY and CDR2 FYNNEI come from the germline V gene. There are 14 residues in the CDR3. CDR3 nucleotides: TGTGCCAGCAGGAGACAGGGGCCCTCCTACGAGCAGTACTTC. This translates into CASRRQGPSYEQYF. Full variable domain (rest looked up from reference TRBV2 and TRBJ2-7): EPEVTQTPSHQVTQMGQEVILRCVPISNHLYFYWYRQILGQKVEFLVSFYNNEISEKSEIFDDQFSVERPDGSNFTLKIRSTKLEDSAMYFCASRRQGPSYEQYFGPGTRLTVT.

A word on this clone: Distinct nucleotide sequences in the sample also encode this CDR3. V is TRBV5-4 and J is TRBJ2-7; 7 bases match TRBD1. This CDR3 has 15 residues. Unmatched junction bases numbered 5, after V lost 0 bases and J lost 2 bases. CDR1 is SGHNT, CDR2 YYREEE, per germline (reference sequence). This CDR3 is CASSLGGQATYEQYF. The CDR3, as DNA: TGTGCCAGCAGCTTGGGTGGACAGGCCACCTACGAGCAGTACTTC.

This chain joins TRBV28 and TRBJ1-2, with 7 nucleotides matching TRBD1. CDR1 MDHEN and CDR2 SYDVKM come from the germline V gene. Germline trimming cut 6 bases from V and 2 bases from J; bases unmatched to any gene: 3. The CDR3 is 13 amino acids. The CDR3 coding sequence is TGTGCCAGCAGGCGACAGGGCAACTATGGCTACACCTTC. This gives the protein CASRRQGNYGYTF.

This clone was detected only once. The same CDR3 can be traced to other DNA sequences in this sample. The CDR3 nucleotides are TGTGCCAGCAGCGCCGAAGGGCAGGGCTATGGCTACACCTTC. Its protein is CASSAEGQGYGYTF. This sequence joins TRBV9 and TRBJ1-2; TRBD1 might be the D (5 bases). Germline lookup yields CDR1 SGDLS and CDR2 YYNGEE. V gave up 3 bases and J gave up 4 bases, with 13 bases separating them. There are 14 residues in the CDR3.

V gene TRBV4-2 combines with J gene TRBJ2-7; perhaps TRBD1 as D (6 bases). The germline gives CDR1 LGHNA, CDR2 YNFKEQ. The CDR3 consists of 16 residues. Trimming took 0 bases from V and 4 from J, leaving 16 bases between them. The CDR3 bases are TGTGCCAGCAGCCAAGATCGGAGAGGGACACATTACGAGCAGTACTTC. Its translation: CASSQDRRGTHYEQYF.

The V and J genes are TRBV27 and TRBJ2-1, with a tentative D call TRBD2 (7 bases). CDR3 length: 14 amino acids. Germline CDR1 is MNHEY and CDR2 is SMNVEV (reference sequence). V lost 4 bases and J lost 6, with 13 bases in between. The CDR3 DNA follows: TGTGCCAGCAGTTCCGGGGGGCGCGTCAATGAGCAGTTCTTC. This codes for CASSSGGRVNEQFF.

The chain links TRBV2 to TRBJ2-1; D may correspond to TRBD1 or TRBD2 (5 bases each). Germline V gene lookup returns CDR1 SNHLY and CDR2 FYNNEI. CDR3 size: 14 residues. Deletions cut 5 bases from V and 9 bases from J, with 17 bases between. The CDR3 DNA reads as TGTGCCAGCAGTAAAGGGGAGCACCCGGGTGAGCAGTTCTTC. This codes for CASSKGEHPGEQFF.

This chain joins TRBV15 and TRBJ1-1, with 9 bases identical to TRBD1. Germline CDR1 reads LNHNV; CDR2 reads YYDKDF (reference sequence). Trimming took 6 bases from V and 1 from J; bases not matched to a gene: 12. This CDR3 spans 17 amino acids. This chain's CDR3 is CATRGNDGTGKNTEAFF. Written as DNA, the CDR3 is TGTGCCACCAGAGGAAACGACGGGACAGGGAAGAACACTGAAGCTTTCTTT.

This clone was seen a single time. The chain links TRBV2 to TRBJ1-1; 8 bases map to TRBD1. The length of the CDR3 is 15 residues. Trimming at V came to 6 bases and at J to 1 base, leaving 7 bases not matched to a gene. Germline V gene data show CDR1 as SNHLY and CDR2 as FYNNEI. For the CDR3, the DNA is TGTGCCAGCAGGGACCGACAGGGGAAGAACACTGAAGCTTTCTTT. Translation gives CASRDRQGKNTEAFF.

The V call is TRBV5-4, the J call TRBJ2-2; 10 nucleotides match TRBD2. Trimming cost V 3 bases and J 7 bases; bases outside gene matches: 6. Germline CDR1 SGHNT, CDR2 YYREEE (reference sequence). The CDR3 sequence is 15 residues long. Here the CDR3 DNA reads TGTGCCAGCAGCTCTAGCGGGAGTCGGGGCGGGGAGCTGTTTTTT. This gives the protein CASSSSGSRGGELFF.